Below, one T cell receptor beta chain is given with its context. Its antigen is not known. Amplification used 60 Vbeta primers and 13 Jbeta primers. The data were produced by immunoSEQ multiplex PCR, yet TCRdb's version contains in-frame clones alone and is incomplete. The table records some 110,000 clones, under 70% of them present only once. This sample was taken from a study of cytomegalovirus exposure and HLA in healthy donors. Study-wide results and limits: Most subjects' HLA-A and HLA-B alleles were reportedly predicted from TCR beta sequences.

The V end lost 1 base, the J end lost 4 bases, and 9 bases lay between the germline ends. The CDR3 consists of 14 residues. Germline values: CDR1 MNHEY, CDR2 SMNVEV (reference sequence). This chain links TRBV27 with TRBJ2-3, with a tentative D call TRBD1 (5 bases). The sequence was collected from a man between 25 and 39 years old in good health and CMV-seropositive. Source material: PBMCs. The CDR3 sequence is CASSLWGRADTQYF. The CDR3 DNA sequence: TGTGCCAGCAGTTTATGGGGCCGTGCAGATACGCAGTATTTT.